The clone carrying this T cell receptor (beta chain) was counted only a few times. Data came from immunoSEQ multiplex PCR; TCRdb stores just in-frame clones and leaves some out. Among 30,000 to 40,000 clones listed, roughly nine tenths were seen once. The data originate from a study of OX40 agonist ivuxolimab in advanced cancers. Study at large: Prior therapy, whether anti-PD-1, anti-PD-L1 or anti-CTLA-4, was allowed, and roughly 44% had some.

Trimming removed 4 bases at V and 4 bases at J, with 14 bases between. The CDR3 runs to 16 residues. Looked up from germline, CDR1 is LNHDA and CDR2 is SQIVND (reference sequence). Sequences were derived from CD4+ or CD8+ T cells sorted from blood, sampled in a trial of the OX40 agonist ivuxolimab. This sequence was found in an adult with an advanced solid tumor such as melanoma, head and neck, liver or kidney cancer. The chain uses TRBV19 and TRBJ2-6, with D perhaps matching TRBD1 (6 bases). The CDR3 nucleotides are TGTGCCAGTAGTAGATACTGGACAGCCGGGGCCAACGTCCTGACTTTC. Its protein is CASSRYWTAGANVLTF.